One and the same sample provided the 23 T cell receptor beta chains below, sequenced in a study of T-cell reconstitution after alpha-beta-depleted transplantation in children (dated by TCRdb to the mid-2010s). The library was produced with PCR. Sequencing took place on an Illumina HiSeq 2500. To normalize quantification of the TCRbeta repertoire, the TCR libraries were built with molecular barcoding that relied on unique molecular identifiers. TCRdb took the public reads, trimmed them with fastp at Q25, ran MiXCR for clone calling and kept in-frame beta chains. Rows with one shared CDR3 protein collapse into an entry with the most common genes and DNA. Across this sample there are 600,000 to 700,000 distinct CDR3 sequences, with about 15% seen only once. 0.8% to 1.1% of the sample comes from the top ten. Sample: PBMCs from the stem cell graft donor, taken from the stem cell graft. All receptors derive from a human donor who donated a stem cell graft to a child with acute myeloid leukemia.

At least ten counts were recorded for this clonotype. The chain recombines TRBV13 with TRBJ1-2; 8 bases line up with TRBD1. Germline V gene lookup returns CDR1 PRHDT and CDR2 FYEKMQ (reference sequence). The CDR3 loop spans 16 amino acids. The junction had 6 bases not matched to a gene; V was cut back by 0 bases and J by 3 bases. CDR3 nucleotide sequence: TGTGCCAGCAGCTTAGGCAGACAGGGGCATTACTATGGCTACACCTTC. Translation: CASSLGRQGHYYGYTF. Using reference TRBV13 and TRBJ1-2 for the parts outside the CDR3, the full variable domain is AAGVIQSPRHLIKEKRETATLKCYPIPRHDTVYWYQQGPGQDPQFLISFYEKMQSDKGSIPDRFSAQQFSDYHSELNMSSLELGDSALYFCASSLGRQGHYYGYTFGSGTRLTVV.

Only a few counts were recorded for this clonotype. The rearrangement links TRBV12-3 or TRBV12-4 to TRBJ2-1; TRBD1 matches 9 bases. This CDR3 comprises 14 residues. Trimming removed 3 bases from V and 7 bases from J; junction bases left unmatched: 4. CDR3 coding DNA: TGTGCCAGCAGTTTTAGGACAGGGGAAAATGAGCAGTTCTTC. Translation: CASSFRTGENEQFF.

The sample holds many counts of this clonotype. The chain employs TRBV12-3 or TRBV12-4 and TRBJ2-1; a possible D gene is TRBD1 (6 bases). V was trimmed by 5 bases and J by 5 bases, leaving 19 bases between them. The CDR3 contains 16 residues. In DNA form, the CDR3 reads TGTGCCAGCAGTCTACAGGGTTGGGCCTCAAACAATGAGCAGTTCTTC. Protein product: CASSLQGWASNNEQFF.

This chain joins TRBV5-5 and TRBJ1-5; D perhaps matches TRBD1 (6 bases). The CDR3 contains 16 residues. Germline V CDR1 and CDR2: SGHKS, YYEKEE (reference sequence). The V gene lost 0 bases and the J gene lost 4 bases, with 14 bases spanning the gap. The CDR3 region is CASSLEQGGQNQPQHF. In nucleotides, the CDR3 is TGTGCCAGCAGCTTGGAACAGGGAGGGCAAAATCAGCCCCAGCATTTT.

This clonotype was counted at least ten times. The CDR3 region is CASSLGREEAFF. CDR3 bases: TGTGCCAGCAGCTTAGGCAGGGAGGAAGCTTTCTTT. The rearrangement joins TRBV7-9 to TRBJ1-1; a weak D match, TRBD1 (5 bases). V lost 1 base to trimming and J lost 8 bases, with 8 bases between them. In germline, CDR1 is SEHNR, CDR2 FQNEAQ (reference sequence). The CDR3 contains 12 residues.

The chain is built from TRBV9 and TRBJ2-4; the D gene is possibly TRBD2 (6 bases). The CDR3 covers 14 residues. With 2 bases removed from V and 9 bases from J, the gap between germline ends came to 15 bases. Germline CDR1 SGDLS, CDR2 YYNGEE. CDR3 sequence reads: CASSVGTPGGIQYF. In nucleotides, the CDR3 is TGTGCCAGCAGCGTCGGGACTCCCGGGGGCATTCAGTACTTC.

This clonotype has just one count. This may come from a read error, since a much larger clone is one base off. This chain connects TRBV20-1 to TRBJ1-2, with unresolved D. Germline V gene data show CDR1 as DFQATT and CDR2 as SNEGSKA (reference sequence). The CDR3 is made up of 12 amino acids. In DNA, the CDR3 is TGCATTGCTAGAAAGAGTAGGGTTGGCTACACCTTC. This gives the protein CIARKSRVGYTF.

This clonotype was seen many times. J is TRBJ1-5 and V is TRBV27; tentative D call: TRBD1 (5 bases). Trimming pared 6 bases from V and 7 bases from J, leaving 13 bases between. CDR3 length: 13 residues. Looked up from germline, CDR1 is MNHEY and CDR2 is SMNVEV (reference sequence). CDR3: CASSPGRYQPQHF. The CDR3 DNA sequence: TGTGCCAGCAGCCCGGGACGGTACCAGCCCCAGCATTTT.

The chain joins TRBV5-1 to TRBJ2-5, with 7 bases lining up with TRBD1. The V segment lost 4 bases and the J segment 5 bases; nucleotides outside the gene matches: 11. This CDR3 has 15 residues. From germline, CDR1 is SGHRS and CDR2 YFSETQ. The CDR3 loop is CASSSLRGQLETQYF. DNA of the CDR3: TGCGCCAGCAGCAGCTTACGGGGACAGCTGGAGACCCAGTACTTC. Variable domain in full (rest from reference TRBV5-1 and TRBJ2-5): KAGVTQTPRYLIKTRGQQVTLSCSPISGHRSVSWYQQTPGQGLQFLFEYFSETQRNKGNFPGRFSGRQFSNSRSEMNVSTLELGDSALYLCASSSLRGQLETQYFGPGTRLLVL.

This clonotype was picked up many times. The chain employs TRBV20-1 and TRBJ2-3; 11 bases align to TRBD2. Trimming cost V 3 bases and J 6 bases; bases outside gene matches: 5. Germline V gives CDR1 DFQATT, CDR2 SNEGSKA (reference sequence). The CDR3 is made up of 14 amino acids. The CDR3 DNA reads TGCAGTGCTAGCCTCACTAGCGGGGGTGATACGCAGTATTTT. It specifies CSASLTSGGDTQYF.

This clonotype was counted many times. J is TRBJ2-5 and V is TRBV7-7, with D unclear. V was pared by 1 base and J by 2 bases, with 11 bases between. CDR1 SSHAT and CDR2 FNYEAQ come from the germline V gene (reference sequence). CDR3 length: 15 residues. Here the CDR3 reads CASSLGRLGQETQYF. The DNA of the CDR3 is TGTGCCAGCAGCTTAGGAAGGCTAGGACAAGAGACCCAGTACTTC.

This clonotype was seen a handful of times. The chain carries TRBV12-3 or TRBV12-4 and TRBJ1-5; TRBD1 matches 7 bases. With 3 bases clipped from V and 7 bases from J, the junction kept 12 bases outside the gene matches. The CDR3 totals 16 residues. CDR3 coding DNA: TGTGCCAGCAGTTTCCTTCCGGGACAGCGGCACCAGCCCCAGCATTTT. It specifies CASSFLPGQRHQPQHF.

In its sample, this clonotype was seen many times. The CDR3 DNA follows: TGCAGTGCTTTACAGGGAACGGGTGGAAACACCATATATTTT. Translated, it gives CSALQGTGGNTIYF. The chain uses TRBV20-1 and TRBJ1-3, with D perhaps matching TRBD1 (6 bases). The germline gives CDR1 DFQATT, CDR2 SNEGSKA (reference sequence). The CDR3 runs 14 residues. The V end was cut by 5 bases, the J end by 3 bases, with 14 bases between.

V usage is TRBV10-1 and J usage is TRBJ1-3; the D gene is possibly TRBD1 (5 bases). CDR3 size: 15 residues. Germline CDR1 is WNHNN and CDR2 is SYGVQD (reference sequence). Trimming shortened V by 2 bases and J by 2 bases, and 10 bases separated the two germline ends. The CDR3 loop reads CASSEGGAAGNTIYF. The CDR3 DNA is TGCGCCAGCAGTGAGGGGGGAGCGGCTGGAAACACCATATATTTT.

This clonotype was counted at least ten times. The chain's CDR3 is CASSLLAAPYGYTF. The CDR3 DNA is TGTGCCAGCAGCTTACTGGCAGCGCCTTATGGCTACACCTTC. The chain links TRBV7-2 to TRBJ1-2, with D hard to call. CDR1 is SGHTA and CDR2 is FQGNSA in the germline V gene. Trimming took off 2 bases at V and 5 bases at J, with 12 bases between the two ends. CDR3 size: 14 residues.

This clonotype was found many times. The gene calls are TRBV7-2 and TRBJ1-2; D gene unclear. CDR3 length equals 14 residues. Deletions cut 0 bases from V and 3 bases from J, with 8 bases between. CDR1 is SGHTA and CDR2 is FQGNSA in the germline V gene. Here the CDR3 DNA reads TGTGCCAGCAGCTTAGCAGGGTTTGACTATGGCTACACCTTC. Its translation is CASSLAGFDYGYTF.

This clonotype has a count of ten or more. The chain couples TRBV29-1 to TRBJ2-1; D possibly corresponds to TRBD1 (6 bases). V was shortened by 7 bases and J by 2 bases, with 18 bases between the two germline ends. Germline assignment: CDR1 SQVTM and CDR2 ANQGSEA. This CDR3 contains 15 residues. The CDR3: CSERKAGDPYNEQFF. The CDR3 DNA reads TGCAGCGAACGAAAGGCAGGGGATCCCTACAATGAGCAGTTCTTC.

The chain links TRBV4-1 to TRBJ2-5; TRBD2 agrees at 11 bases. CDR1 and CDR2 from the germline V gene are MGHRA and YSYEKL. V trimming: 5 bases; J trimming: 5 bases; junction bases outside the gene matches: 7. This CDR3 has 15 amino acids. Here the CDR3 reads CASSNGLAGRETQYF. CDR3 bases: TGCGCCAGCAGCAACGGACTAGCGGGTAGGGAGACCCAGTACTTC.

This clonotype turned up a few times. The chain has TRBV5-1 and TRBJ2-7; D possibly corresponds to TRBD1 (6 bases). CDR1 is SGHRS, CDR2 YFSETQ, per germline. CDR3 size: 16 residues. The V and J ends lost 4 bases and 0 bases respectively, with 17 bases between them. The CDR3 sequence is CASSRGTPQSSYEQYV. In DNA form, the CDR3 reads TGCGCCAGCAGCCGAGGGACACCCCAGAGCTCCTACGAGCAGTACGTC.

This clonotype was observed at least ten times. The V and J genes are TRBV10-1 and TRBJ1-1; 10 bases align to TRBD1. The CDR3 runs to 14 residues. V lost 5 bases and J lost 4; bases outside the gene matches: 4. Germline-derived CDR1 and CDR2 are WNHNN and SYGVQD (reference sequence). CDR3 sequence: CASSPDRGITEAFF. Written as DNA, the CDR3 is TGCGCCAGCAGTCCGGACAGGGGGATCACTGAAGCTTTCTTT.

This clonotype was seen a handful of times. Written as DNA, the CDR3 is TGCGCCAGCAGCTTGCAGAGCGGGGGGTCCAATGAGCAGTTCTTC. It specifies CASSLQSGGSNEQFF. The chain links TRBV5-1 to TRBJ2-1; TRBD2 matches 9 bases. The CDR3 has 15 residues. The junction had 5 bases not matched to a gene; V was cut back by 1 base and J by 6 bases. Germline CDR1 and CDR2: SGHRS and YFSETQ.

This clonotype was recorded a few times. This rearrangement joins TRBV29-1 to TRBJ2-7; no firm D call. V gave up 0 bases and J gave up 5 bases, with 8 bases separating them. CDR1 is SQVTM, CDR2 ANQGSEA, per germline. This CDR3 is built from 12 residues. The CDR3 protein is CSVEDLAHEQYF. Written as DNA, the CDR3 is TGCAGCGTTGAAGATTTGGCGCACGAGCAGTACTTC.

This clonotype was counted ten times or more. The V gene is TRBV20-1, the J gene TRBJ2-1; 7 bases line up with TRBD2. Germline assignment: CDR1 DFQATT and CDR2 SNEGSKA (reference sequence). The CDR3 has 13 amino acids. V was pared by 4 bases and J by 3 bases, with 3 bases of the junction left unmatched. CDR3 loop: CSATRGGYNEQFF. DNA for the CDR3: TGCAGTGCTACTCGCGGGGGCTACAATGAGCAGTTCTTC.